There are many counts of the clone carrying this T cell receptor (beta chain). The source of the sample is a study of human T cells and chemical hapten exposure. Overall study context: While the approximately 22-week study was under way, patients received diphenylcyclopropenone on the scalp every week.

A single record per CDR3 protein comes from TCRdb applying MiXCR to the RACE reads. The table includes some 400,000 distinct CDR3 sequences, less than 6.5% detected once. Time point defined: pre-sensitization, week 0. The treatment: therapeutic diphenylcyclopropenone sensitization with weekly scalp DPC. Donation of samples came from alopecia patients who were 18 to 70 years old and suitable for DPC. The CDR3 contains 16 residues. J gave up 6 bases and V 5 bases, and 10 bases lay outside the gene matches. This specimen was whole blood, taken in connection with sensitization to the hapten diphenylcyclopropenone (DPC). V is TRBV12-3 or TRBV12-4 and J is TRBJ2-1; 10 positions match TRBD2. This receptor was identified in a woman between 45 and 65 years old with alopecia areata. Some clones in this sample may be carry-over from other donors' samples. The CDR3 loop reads CASSPRSLAGGNEQFF. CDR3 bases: TGTGCCAGCAGTCCCCGAAGTTTAGCGGGGGGCAATGAGCAGTTCTTC.